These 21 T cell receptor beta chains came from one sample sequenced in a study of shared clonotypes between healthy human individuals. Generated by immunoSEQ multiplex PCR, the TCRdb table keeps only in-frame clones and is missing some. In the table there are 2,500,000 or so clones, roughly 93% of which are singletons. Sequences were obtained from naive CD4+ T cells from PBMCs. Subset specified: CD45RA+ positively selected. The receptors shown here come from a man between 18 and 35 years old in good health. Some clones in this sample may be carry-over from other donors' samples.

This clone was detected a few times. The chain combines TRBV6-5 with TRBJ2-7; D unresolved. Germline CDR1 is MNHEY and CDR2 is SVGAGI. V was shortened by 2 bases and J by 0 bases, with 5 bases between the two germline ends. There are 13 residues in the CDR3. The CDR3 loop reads CASSYPSSYEQYF. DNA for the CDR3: TGTGCCAGCAGTTACCCTAGCTCCTACGAGCAGTACTTC.

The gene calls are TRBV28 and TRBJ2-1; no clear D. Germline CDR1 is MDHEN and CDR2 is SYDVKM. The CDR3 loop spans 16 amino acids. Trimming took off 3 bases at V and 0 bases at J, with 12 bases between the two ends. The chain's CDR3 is CASSFPRASSYNEQFF. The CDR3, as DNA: TGTGCCAGCAGTTTTCCACGGGCAAGCTCCTACAATGAGCAGTTCTTC.

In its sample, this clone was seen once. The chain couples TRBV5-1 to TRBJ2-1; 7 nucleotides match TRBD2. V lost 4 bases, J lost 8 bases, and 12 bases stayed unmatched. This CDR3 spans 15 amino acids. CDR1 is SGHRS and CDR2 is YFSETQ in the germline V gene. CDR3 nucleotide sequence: TGCGCCAGCAGCCTTGCGGGCGGGAGCGGCGATGAGCAGTTCTTC. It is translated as CASSLAGGSGDEQFF.

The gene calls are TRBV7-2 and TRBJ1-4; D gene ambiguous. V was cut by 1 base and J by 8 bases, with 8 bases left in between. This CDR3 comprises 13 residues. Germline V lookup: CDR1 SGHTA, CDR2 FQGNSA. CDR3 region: CASSLVGREKLFF. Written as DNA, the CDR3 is TGTGCCAGCAGCTTAGTTGGGCGGGAAAAACTGTTTTTT.

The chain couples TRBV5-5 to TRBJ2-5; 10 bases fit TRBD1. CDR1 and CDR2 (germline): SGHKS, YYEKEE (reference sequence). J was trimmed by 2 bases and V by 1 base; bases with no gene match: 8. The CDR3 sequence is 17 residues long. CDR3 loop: CASSLNFRTGGQETQYF. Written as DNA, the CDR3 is TGTGCCAGCAGCTTGAATTTCAGGACAGGGGGACAAGAGACCCAGTACTTC.

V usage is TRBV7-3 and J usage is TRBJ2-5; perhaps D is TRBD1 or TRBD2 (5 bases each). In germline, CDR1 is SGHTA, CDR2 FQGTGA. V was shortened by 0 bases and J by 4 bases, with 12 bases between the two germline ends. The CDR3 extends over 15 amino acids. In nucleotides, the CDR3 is TGTGCCAGCAGCTTAACCAGGGACCAGGGAGAGACCCAGTACTTC. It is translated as CASSLTRDQGETQYF.

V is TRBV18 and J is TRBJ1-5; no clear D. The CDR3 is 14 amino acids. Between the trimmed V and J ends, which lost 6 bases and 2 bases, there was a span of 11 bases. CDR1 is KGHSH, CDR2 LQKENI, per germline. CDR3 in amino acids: CASSPTERNQPQHF. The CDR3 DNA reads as TGTGCCAGCTCGCCTACAGAACGCAATCAGCCCCAGCATTTT.

The CDR3 spells CASSPSSGRSYEQYF. The CDR3 bases are TGTGCCAGCAGTCCGTCAAGCGGGAGGTCGTACGAGCAGTACTTC. The chain joins TRBV6-5 to TRBJ2-7, with 9 bases fitting TRBD2. V shed 5 bases and J 4 bases; nucleotides not matched to a gene: 9. From germline, CDR1 is MNHEY and CDR2 SVGAGI. CDR3 size: 15 residues.

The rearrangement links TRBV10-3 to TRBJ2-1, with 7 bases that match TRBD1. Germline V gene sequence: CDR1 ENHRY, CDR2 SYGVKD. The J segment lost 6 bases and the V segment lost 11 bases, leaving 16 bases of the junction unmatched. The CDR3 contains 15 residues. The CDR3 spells CASTNRGQGGNEQFF. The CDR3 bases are TGTGCCTCAACGAATAGGGGGCAAGGGGGCAATGAGCAGTTCTTC.

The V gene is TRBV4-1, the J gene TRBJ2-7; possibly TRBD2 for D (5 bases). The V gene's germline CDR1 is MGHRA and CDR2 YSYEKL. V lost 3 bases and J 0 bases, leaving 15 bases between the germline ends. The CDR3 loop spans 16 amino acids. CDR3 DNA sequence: TGCGCCAGCAGCCAGGCATTAGCGACCTCCTCCTACGAGCAGTACTTC. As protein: CASSQALATSSYEQYF.

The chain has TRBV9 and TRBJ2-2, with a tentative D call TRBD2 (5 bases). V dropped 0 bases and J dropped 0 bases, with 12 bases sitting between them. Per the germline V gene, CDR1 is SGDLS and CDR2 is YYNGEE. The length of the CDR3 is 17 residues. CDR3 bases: TGTGCCAGCAGCGTAGGTCCCACTAGAGCGAACACCGGGGAGCTGTTTTTT. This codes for CASSVGPTRANTGELFF.

CDR3 sequence (DNA): TGTGCCAGCAACCCCATCGGGGGTGGCATTCAGTACTTC. Encoded protein: CASNPIGGGIQYF. J is TRBJ2-4 and V is TRBV6-1; D may be TRBD2 (6 bases). With 7 bases removed from V and 9 bases from J, the gap between germline ends came to 16 bases. The CDR3 has 13 residues. Germline-derived CDR1 and CDR2 are MNHNS and SASEGT.

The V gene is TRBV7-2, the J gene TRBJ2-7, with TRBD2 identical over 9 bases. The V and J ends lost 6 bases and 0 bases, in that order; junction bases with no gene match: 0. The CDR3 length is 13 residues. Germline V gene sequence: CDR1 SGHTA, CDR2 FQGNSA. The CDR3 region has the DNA TGTGCCAGCAGACTAGCGGGCTCCTACGAGCAGTACTTC. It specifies CASRLAGSYEQYF.

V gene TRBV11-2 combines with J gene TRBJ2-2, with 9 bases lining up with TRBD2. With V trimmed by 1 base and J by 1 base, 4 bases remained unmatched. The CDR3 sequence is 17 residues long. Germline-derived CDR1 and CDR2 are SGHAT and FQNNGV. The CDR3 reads CASSLGLLAGNTGELFF. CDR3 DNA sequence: TGTGCCAGCAGCTTAGGTTTACTAGCGGGGAACACCGGGGAGCTGTTTTTT.

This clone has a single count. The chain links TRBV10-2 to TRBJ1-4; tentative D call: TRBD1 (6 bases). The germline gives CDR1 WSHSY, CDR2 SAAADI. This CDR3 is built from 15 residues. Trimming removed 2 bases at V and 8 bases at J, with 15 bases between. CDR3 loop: CASSEAGTPIEKLFF. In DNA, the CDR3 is TGCGCCAGCAGTGAGGCAGGGACACCTATAGAAAAACTGTTTTTT.

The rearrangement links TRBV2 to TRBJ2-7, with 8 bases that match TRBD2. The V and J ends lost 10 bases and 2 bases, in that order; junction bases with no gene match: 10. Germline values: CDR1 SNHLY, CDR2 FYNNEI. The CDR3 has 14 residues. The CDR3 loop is CANGRGDTTYEQYF. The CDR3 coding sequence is TGTGCCAACGGGAGGGGGGACACGACCTACGAGCAGTACTTC.

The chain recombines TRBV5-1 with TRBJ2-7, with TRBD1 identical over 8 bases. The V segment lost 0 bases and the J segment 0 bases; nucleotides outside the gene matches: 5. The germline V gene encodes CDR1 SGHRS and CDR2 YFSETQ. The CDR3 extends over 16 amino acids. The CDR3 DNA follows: TGCGCCAGCAGCTTGGCCGTGACAGGGGACTCCTACGAGCAGTACTTC. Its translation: CASSLAVTGDSYEQYF.

The CDR3: CAISDRISSYNEQFF. The CDR3, as DNA: TGTGCCATCAGCGATCGAATTAGCTCCTACAATGAGCAGTTCTTC. The rearrangement uses TRBV10-3 and TRBJ2-1; D is uncertain. The V gene's germline CDR1 is ENHRY and CDR2 SYGVKD. The CDR3 has 15 residues. The ends were cut back, 6 bases at V and 0 bases at J, with 12 bases in the middle.

In DNA form, the CDR3 reads TGCGCCAGCAGCTTGGGTGCTCCGGATACGCAGTATTTT. Its protein is CASSLGAPDTQYF. The chain links TRBV5-1 to TRBJ2-3; no clear D gene. Trimming stripped 0 bases from V and 6 bases from J, with 8 bases between. This CDR3 region has 13 residues. From germline, CDR1 is SGHRS and CDR2 YFSETQ.

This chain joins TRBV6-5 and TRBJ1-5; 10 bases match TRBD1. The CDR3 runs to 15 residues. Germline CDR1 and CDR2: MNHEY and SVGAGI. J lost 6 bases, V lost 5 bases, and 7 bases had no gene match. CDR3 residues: CASSIGQGVGQPQHF. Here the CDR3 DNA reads TGTGCCAGCAGTATCGGACAGGGGGTAGGTCAGCCCCAGCATTTT.

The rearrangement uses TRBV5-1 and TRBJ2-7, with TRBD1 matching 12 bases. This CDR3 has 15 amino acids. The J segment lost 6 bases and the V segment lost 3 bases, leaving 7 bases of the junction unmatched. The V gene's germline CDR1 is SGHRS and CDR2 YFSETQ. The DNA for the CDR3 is TGCGCCAGCAGCTCCGGGGACAGGGGGCAATCCGAGCAGTACTTC. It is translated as CASSSGDRGQSEQYF.